This T cell receptor beta chain was captured in a study of blood T cell repertoires in COVID-19. Overall study context: Acute-phase and convalescent COVID-19 samples originated in the United States, Italy and Spain. Sources were T cells, B-cell-depleted T cells, or PBMCs; the material itself was cDNA or gDNA.

In the original workflow: Reference gene primers were amplified, and this amplification served to estimate nucleated cell counts. Clones were read by immunoSEQ multiplex PCR, and TCRdb kept only the in-frame ones, dropping some. That table is the source of V, J and clone size, and D and trimming were worked out from the DNA. This sample has 90,000 or so clones, with approximately 86% found just once. CDR3 size: 16 residues. Trimming shortened V by 0 bases and J by 3 bases, and 13 bases separated the two germline ends. CDR1 and CDR2 from the germline V gene are SGHTS and YDEGEE. Sequenced sample: peripheral blood. This chain uses TRBV5-8 with TRBJ2-1; D unclear. The TCR originated in a man older than 75 with active or convalescent COVID-19. The CDR3 nucleotides read TGTGCCAGCAGCTTGGCCGGTAGCCCAAGCTACAATGAGCAGTTCTTC. Residues: CASSLAGSPSYNEQFF.